Below, one T cell receptor (beta chain) is given with its context. The CDR3 extends over 16 amino acids. CDR1 KGHSH and CDR2 LQKENI come from the germline V gene. With 3 bases removed from V and 5 bases from J, the gap between germline ends came to 19 bases. This entry comes from a study of shared clonotypes between healthy human individuals. The protocol was immunoSEQ multiplex PCR, while the TCRdb copy is restricted to in-frame clones and leaves out a portion. This table has some 1,100,000 clones, about 84% appearing once. The rearrangement uses TRBV18 and TRBJ1-2; D may be TRBD1 (6 bases). The sequence was obtained from a man aged 18 to 30 in good health. Some clones in this sample may be carry-over from other donors' samples. The sample was memory CD4+ T cells from PBMCs. As for subset: CD45RA-negative fraction. CDR3 nucleotide sequence: TGTGCCAGCTCACCCGGCCAGGGGCGTTCTGGGTATGGCTACACCTTC. Translation: CASSPGQGRSGYGYTF.